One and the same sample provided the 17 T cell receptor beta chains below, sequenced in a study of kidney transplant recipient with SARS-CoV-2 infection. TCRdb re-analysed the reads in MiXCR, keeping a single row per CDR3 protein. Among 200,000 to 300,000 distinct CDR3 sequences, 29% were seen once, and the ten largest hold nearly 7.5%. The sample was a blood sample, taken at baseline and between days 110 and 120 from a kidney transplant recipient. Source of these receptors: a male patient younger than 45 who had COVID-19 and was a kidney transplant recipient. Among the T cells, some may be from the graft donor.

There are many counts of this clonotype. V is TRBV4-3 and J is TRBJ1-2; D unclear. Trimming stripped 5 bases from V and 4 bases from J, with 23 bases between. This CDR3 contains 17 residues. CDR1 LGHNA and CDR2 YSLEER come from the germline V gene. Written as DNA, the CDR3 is TGCGCCAGCAGCGTTTTAGAAGGACGTCGAAAGACCTATGGCTACACCTTC. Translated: CASSVLEGRRKTYGYTF.

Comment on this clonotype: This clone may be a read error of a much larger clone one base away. The chain's CDR3 is CASSLEGSGWPTGELFF. CDR3 sequence (DNA): TGTGCCAGCAGCTTAGAAGGTTCAGGGTGGCCCACCGGGGAGCTGTTTTTT. The chain recombines TRBV7-8 with TRBJ2-2; a possible D gene is TRBD1 (5 bases). CDR1 and CDR2 (germline): SGHVS, FQNEAQ. The CDR3 sequence is 17 residues long. Between the trimmed V and J ends, which lost 1 base and 4 bases, there was a span of 16 bases.

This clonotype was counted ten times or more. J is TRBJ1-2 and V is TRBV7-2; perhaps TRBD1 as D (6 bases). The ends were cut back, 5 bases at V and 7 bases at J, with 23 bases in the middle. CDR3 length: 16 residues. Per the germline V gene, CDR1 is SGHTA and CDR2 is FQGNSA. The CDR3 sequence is CASSARAGGAWGGYTF. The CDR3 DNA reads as TGTGCCAGCAGCGCTAGGGCGGGGGGGGCCTGGGGTGGCTACACCTTC. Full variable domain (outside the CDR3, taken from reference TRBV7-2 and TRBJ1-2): GAGVSQSPSNKVTEKGKDVELRCDPISGHTALYWYRQSLGQGLEFLIYFQGNSAPDKSGLPSDRFSAERTGGSVSTLTIQRTQQEDSAVYLCASSARAGGAWGGYTFGSGTRLTVV.

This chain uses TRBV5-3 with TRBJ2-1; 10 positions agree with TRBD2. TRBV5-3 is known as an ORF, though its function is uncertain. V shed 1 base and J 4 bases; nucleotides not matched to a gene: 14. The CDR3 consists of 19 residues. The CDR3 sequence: CARSLLDRKGLAVYNEQFF. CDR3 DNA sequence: TGTGCCAGAAGCTTGCTGGACCGAAAAGGACTAGCGGTATACAATGAGCAGTTCTTC.

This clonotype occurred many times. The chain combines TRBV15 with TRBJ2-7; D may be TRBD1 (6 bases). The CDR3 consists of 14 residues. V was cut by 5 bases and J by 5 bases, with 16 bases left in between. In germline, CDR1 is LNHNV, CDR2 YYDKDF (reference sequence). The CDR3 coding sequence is TGTGCCACCAGCCCAGGACAGAACCTTCACGAGCAGTACTTC. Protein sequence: CATSPGQNLHEQYF.

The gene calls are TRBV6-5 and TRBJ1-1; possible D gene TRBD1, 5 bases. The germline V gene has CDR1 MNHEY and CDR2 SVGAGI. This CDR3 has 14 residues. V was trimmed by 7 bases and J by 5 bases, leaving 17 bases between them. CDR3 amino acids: CASTPGGIGTEAFF. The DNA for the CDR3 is TGTGCCAGCACCCCTGGGGGGATAGGTACTGAAGCTTTCTTT.

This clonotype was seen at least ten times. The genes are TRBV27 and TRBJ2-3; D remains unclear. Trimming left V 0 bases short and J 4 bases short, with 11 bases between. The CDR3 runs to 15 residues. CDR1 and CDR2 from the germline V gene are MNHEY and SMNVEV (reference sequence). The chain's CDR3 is CASSLSARLADTQYF. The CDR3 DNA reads TGTGCCAGCAGTTTATCGGCCAGGTTGGCAGATACGCAGTATTTT.

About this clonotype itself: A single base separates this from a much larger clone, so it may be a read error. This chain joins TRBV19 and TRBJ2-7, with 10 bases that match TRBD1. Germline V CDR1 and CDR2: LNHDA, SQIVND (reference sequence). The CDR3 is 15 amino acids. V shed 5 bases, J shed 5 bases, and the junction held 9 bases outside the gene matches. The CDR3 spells CASSRTGQGHNEQYF. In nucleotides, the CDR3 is TGTGCCAGTAGTCGGACGGGACAGGGGCACAACGAGCAGTACTTC.

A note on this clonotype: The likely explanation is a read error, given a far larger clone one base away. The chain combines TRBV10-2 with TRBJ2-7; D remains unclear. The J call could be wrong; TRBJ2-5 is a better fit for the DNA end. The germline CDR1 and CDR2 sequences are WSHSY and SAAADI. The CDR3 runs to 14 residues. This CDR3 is CASSEGIRLGTQYF. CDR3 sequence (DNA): TGCGCCAGCAGTGAGGGGATTAGGTTGGGGACCCAGTACTTC.

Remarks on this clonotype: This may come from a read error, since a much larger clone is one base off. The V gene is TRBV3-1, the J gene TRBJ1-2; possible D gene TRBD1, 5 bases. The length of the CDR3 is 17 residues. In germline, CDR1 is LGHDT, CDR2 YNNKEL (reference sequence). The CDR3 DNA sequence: TGTGCCGGCAGCTACATGGACACCCTTCGAAAGACCTATGGCTACACCTTC. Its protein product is CAGSYMDTLRKTYGYTF.

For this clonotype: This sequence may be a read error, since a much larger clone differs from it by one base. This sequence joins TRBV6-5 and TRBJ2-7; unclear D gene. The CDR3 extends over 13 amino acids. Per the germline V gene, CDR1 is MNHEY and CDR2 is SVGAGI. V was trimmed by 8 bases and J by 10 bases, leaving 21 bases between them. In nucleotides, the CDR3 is TGTGCCAGCGGCCAAAACAGCCTTACAACCCAGTACTTC. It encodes CASGQNSLTTQYF.

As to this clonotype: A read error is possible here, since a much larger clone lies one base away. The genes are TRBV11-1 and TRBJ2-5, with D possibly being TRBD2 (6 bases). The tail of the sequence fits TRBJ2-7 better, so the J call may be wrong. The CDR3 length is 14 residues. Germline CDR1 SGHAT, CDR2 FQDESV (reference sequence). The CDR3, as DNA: TGTGCCAGCAGCTTAGGAGCGACCGGGAGCGAGCAGTACTTC. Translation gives CASSLGATGSEQYF.

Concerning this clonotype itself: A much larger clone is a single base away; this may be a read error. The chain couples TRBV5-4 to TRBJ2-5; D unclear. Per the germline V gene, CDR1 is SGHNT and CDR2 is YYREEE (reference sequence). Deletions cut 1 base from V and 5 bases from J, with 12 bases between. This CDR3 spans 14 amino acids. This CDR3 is CASSLSAGTETQYF. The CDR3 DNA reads TGTGCCAGCAGCTTGAGCGCAGGCACTGAGACCCAGTACTTC.

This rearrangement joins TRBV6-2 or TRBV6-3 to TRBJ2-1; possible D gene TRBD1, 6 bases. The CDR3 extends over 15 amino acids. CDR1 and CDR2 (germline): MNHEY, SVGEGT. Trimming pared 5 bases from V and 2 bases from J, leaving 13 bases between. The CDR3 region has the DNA TGTGCCAGCAGTCGCCAGACAGGTGCCTACAATGAGCAGTTCTTC. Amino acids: CASSRQTGAYNEQFF.

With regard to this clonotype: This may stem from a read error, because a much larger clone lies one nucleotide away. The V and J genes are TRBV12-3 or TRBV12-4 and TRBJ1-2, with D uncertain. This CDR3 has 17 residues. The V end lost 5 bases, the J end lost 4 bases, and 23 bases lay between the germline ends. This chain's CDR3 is CASSKQGSLRKTYGYTF. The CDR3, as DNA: TGTGCCAGCAGTAAGCAAGGCAGCCTCCGAAAGACCTATGGCTACACCTTC.

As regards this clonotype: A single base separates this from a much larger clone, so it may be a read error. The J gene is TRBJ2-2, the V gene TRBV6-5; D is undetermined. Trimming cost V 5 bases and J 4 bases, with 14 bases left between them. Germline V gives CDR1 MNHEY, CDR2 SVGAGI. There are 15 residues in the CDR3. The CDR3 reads CASSETSKSTGELFF. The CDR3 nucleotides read TGTGCCAGCAGTGAAACTTCGAAGTCCACCGGGGAGCTGTTTTTT.

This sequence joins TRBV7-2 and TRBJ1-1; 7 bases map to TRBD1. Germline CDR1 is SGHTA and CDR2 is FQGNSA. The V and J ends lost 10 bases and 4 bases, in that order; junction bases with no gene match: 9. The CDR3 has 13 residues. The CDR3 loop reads CANRGRGPTEAFF. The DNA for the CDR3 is TGTGCCAACAGGGGACGGGGGCCCACTGAAGCTTTCTTT.